What follows describes a single T cell receptor beta chain. CDR1 and CDR2 (germline): LNHDA, SQIVND (reference sequence). The CDR3 runs 15 residues. V was shortened by 5 bases and J by 2 bases, with 13 bases between the two germline ends. This sample is drawn from a study of T cell responses to AZD1222 COVID-19 vaccine. Profiled with immunoSEQ multiplex PCR; TCRdb holds only in-frame clones, not every one. The sample yields 200,000 or so clones, almost 95% seen once. The chain has TRBV19 and TRBJ2-1; D possibly matches TRBD1 or TRBD2 (5 bases each). The sequenced sample was peripheral blood, obtained on day 0 of AZD1222 vaccination. The TCR comes from an adult in good health. CDR3 protein: CASSPGAPPYNEQFF. CDR3 coding DNA: TGTGCCAGTAGTCCCGGGGCACCTCCCTACAATGAGCAGTTCTTC. The variable domain in full, completed from reference TRBV19 and TRBJ2-1, reads DGGITQSPKYLFRKEGQNVTLSCEQNLNHDAMYWYRQDPGQGLRLIYYSQIVNDFQKGDIAEGYSVSREKKESFPLTVTSAQKNPTAFYLCASSPGAPPYNEQFFGPGTRLTVL.